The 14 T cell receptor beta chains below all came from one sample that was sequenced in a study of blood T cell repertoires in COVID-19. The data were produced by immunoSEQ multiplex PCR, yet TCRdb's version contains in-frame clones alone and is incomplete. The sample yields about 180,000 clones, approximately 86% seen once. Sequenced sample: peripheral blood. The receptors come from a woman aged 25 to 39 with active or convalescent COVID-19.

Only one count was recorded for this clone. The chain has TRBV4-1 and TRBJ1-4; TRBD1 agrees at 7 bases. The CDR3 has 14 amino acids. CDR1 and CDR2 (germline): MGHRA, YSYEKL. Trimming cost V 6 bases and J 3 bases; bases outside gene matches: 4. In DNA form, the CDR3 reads TGCGCCAGCAGTCACGGGACAGCTAATGAAAAACTGTTTTTT. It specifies CASSHGTANEKLFF.

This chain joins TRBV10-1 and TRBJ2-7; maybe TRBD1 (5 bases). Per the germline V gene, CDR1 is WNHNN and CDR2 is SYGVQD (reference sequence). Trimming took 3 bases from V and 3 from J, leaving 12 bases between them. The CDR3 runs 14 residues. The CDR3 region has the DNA TGCGCCAGCAGTGAAGACAGATCTGTCTACGAGCAGTACTTC. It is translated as CASSEDRSVYEQYF.

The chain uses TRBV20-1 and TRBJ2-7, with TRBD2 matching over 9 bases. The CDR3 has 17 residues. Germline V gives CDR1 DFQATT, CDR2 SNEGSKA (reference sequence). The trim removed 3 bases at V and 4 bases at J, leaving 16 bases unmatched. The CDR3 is CSASRQGGRAFKYEQYF. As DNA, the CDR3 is TGCAGTGCTAGTCGGCAGGGCGGGAGGGCCTTCAAGTACGAGCAGTACTTC.

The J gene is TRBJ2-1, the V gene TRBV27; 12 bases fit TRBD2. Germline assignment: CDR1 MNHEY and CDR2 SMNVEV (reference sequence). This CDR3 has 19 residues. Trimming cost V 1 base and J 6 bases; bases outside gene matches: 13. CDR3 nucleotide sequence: TGTGCCAGCAGTTTATTGGTACTAGCGGGGGGTCTTGGATCCAATGAGCAGTTCTTC. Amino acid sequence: CASSLLVLAGGLGSNEQFF.

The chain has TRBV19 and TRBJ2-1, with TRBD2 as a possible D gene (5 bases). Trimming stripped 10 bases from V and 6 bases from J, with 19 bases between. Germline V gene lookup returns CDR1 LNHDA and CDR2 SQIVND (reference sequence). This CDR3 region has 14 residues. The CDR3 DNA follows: TGTGCCACCCTTGGACTGGGTAGACGCAATGAGCAGTTCTTC. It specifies CATLGLGRRNEQFF. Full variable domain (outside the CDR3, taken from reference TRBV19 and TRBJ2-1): DGGITQSPKYLFRKEGQNVTLSCEQNLNHDAMYWYRQDPGQGLRLIYYSQIVNDFQKGDIAEGYSVSREKKESFPLTVTSAQKNPTAFYLCATLGLGRRNEQFFGPGTRLTVL.

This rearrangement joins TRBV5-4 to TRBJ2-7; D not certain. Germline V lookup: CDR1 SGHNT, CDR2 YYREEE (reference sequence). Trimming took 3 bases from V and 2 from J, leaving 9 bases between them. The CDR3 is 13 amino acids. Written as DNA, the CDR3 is TGTGCCAGCAGCTACGTTGGAGCCTACGAGCAGTACTTC. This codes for CASSYVGAYEQYF.

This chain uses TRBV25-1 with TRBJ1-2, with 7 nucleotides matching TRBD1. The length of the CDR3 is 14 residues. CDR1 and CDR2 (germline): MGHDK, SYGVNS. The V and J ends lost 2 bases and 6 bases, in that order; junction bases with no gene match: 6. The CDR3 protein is CASSELDRVDGYTF. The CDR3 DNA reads TGTGCCAGCAGTGAACTAGACAGGGTGGATGGCTACACCTTC.

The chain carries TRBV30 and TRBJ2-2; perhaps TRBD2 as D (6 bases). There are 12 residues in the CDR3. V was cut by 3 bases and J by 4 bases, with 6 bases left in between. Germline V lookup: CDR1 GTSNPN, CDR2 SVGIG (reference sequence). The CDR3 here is CAWSGSTGELFF. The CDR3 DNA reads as TGTGCCTGGAGCGGGAGCACCGGGGAGCTGTTTTTT.

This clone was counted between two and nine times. CDR3 protein: CASTERIAVSYNEQFF. Written as DNA, the CDR3 is TGTGCCAGCACCGAACGCATAGCGGTATCCTACAATGAGCAGTTCTTC. The chain couples TRBV2 to TRBJ2-1, with D possibly TRBD2 on 6 matching bases. Per the germline V gene, CDR1 is SNHLY and CDR2 is FYNNEI. V lost 7 bases, J lost 1 base, and 17 bases lay in between. This CDR3 comprises 16 residues. Full variable domain (rest looked up from reference TRBV2 and TRBJ2-1): EPEVTQTPSHQVTQMGQEVILRCVPISNHLYFYWYRQILGQKVEFLVSFYNNEISEKSEIFDDQFSVERPDGSNFTLKIRSTKLEDSAMYFCASTERIAVSYNEQFFGPGTRLTVL.

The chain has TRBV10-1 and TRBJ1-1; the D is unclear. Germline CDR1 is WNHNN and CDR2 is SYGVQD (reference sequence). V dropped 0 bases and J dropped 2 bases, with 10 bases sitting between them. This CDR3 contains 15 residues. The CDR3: CASSESAGSNTEAFF. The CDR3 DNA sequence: TGCGCCAGCAGTGAGTCTGCCGGGAGCAACACTGAAGCTTTCTTT.

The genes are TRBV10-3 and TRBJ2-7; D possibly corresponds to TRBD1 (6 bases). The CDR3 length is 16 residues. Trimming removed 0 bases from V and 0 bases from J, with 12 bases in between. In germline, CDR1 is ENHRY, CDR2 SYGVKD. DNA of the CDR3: TGTGCCATCAGTGAGTCTTCGACAGGACCCTCCTACGAGCAGTACTTC. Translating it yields CAISESSTGPSYEQYF.

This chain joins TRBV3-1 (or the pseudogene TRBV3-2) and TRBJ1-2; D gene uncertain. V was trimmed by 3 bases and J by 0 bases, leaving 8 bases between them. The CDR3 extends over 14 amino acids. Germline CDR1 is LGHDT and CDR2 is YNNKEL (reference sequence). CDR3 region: CASSQAQTNYGYTF. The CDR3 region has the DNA TGTGCCAGCAGCCAGGCCCAGACTAACTATGGCTACACCTTC.

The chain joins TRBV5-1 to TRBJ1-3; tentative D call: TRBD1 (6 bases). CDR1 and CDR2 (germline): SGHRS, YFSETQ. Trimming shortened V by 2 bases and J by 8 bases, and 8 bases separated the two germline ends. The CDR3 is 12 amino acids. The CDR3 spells CASSFRGDTIYF. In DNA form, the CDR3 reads TGCGCCAGCAGCTTCAGGGGTGACACCATATATTTT.

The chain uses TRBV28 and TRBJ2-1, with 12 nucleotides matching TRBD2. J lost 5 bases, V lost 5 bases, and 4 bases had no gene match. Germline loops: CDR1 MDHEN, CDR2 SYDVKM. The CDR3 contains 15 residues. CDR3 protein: CASSPRTSGDNEQFF. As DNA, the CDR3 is TGTGCCAGCAGTCCAAGGACTAGCGGGGACAATGAGCAGTTCTTC.